This T cell receptor (beta chain) is drawn from a study of post-analysis software for immune sequencing data. Overall study findings and caveats: Included in a set of 5 or 6 TRBV segments more frequent in patients than controls were TRBV5-6, TRBV5-1 and TRBV20-1.

Included in the TCR beta cDNA libraries were unique molecular identifiers. TCRdb reanalysed the PCR reads using MiXCR and keeps one entry per CDR3 protein. The sample holds approximately 660,000 distinct CDR3 sequences; around 60% are singletons and the top ten take roughly 12%. V lost 0 bases to trimming and J lost 3 bases, with 14 bases between them. Germline values: CDR1 DFQATT, CDR2 SNEGSKA (reference sequence). The CDR3 runs to 15 residues. Regarding this clonotype: What it binds is not known.

Specimen: blood. The chain joins TRBV20-1 to TRBJ1-1; D not certain. The TCR originated in a girl under 10 years old with multiple sclerosis. As DNA, the CDR3 is TGCAGTGCTAGAGATCCGATGGGGAGGGACACTGAAGCTTTCTTT. It encodes CSARDPMGRDTEAFF.